This entry lists 24 T cell receptor beta chains sequenced from one sample in a study of T cell repertoires in cytomegalovirus infection. MiXCR, run by TCRdb on the reads, gives a single entry per CDR3 protein. The table shows approximately 700,000 distinct CDR3 sequences, with roughly a third occurring only once. The sequenced sample was PBMCs. All receptors come from a human donor in good health (CMV status not recorded). Some clones in this sample may be carry-over from other donors' samples.

The J gene is TRBJ2-1, the V gene TRBV5-4, with 10 bases that match TRBD2. Germline V CDR1 and CDR2: SGHNT, YYREEE (reference sequence). The J segment lost 0 bases and the V segment lost 0 bases, leaving 6 bases of the junction unmatched. The CDR3 consists of 18 residues. The CDR3 here is CASSLASSGGSSYNEQFF. CDR3 bases: TGTGCCAGCAGCTTGGCGTCTAGCGGGGGAAGCTCCTACAATGAGCAGTTCTTC. Filled out from reference TRBV5-4 and TRBJ2-1, the complete variable domain reads ETGVTQSPTHLIKTRGQQVTLRCSSQSGHNTVSWYQQALGQGPQFIFQYYREEENGRGNFPPRFSGLQFPNYSSELNVNALELDDSALYLCASSLASSGGSSYNEQFFGPGTRLTVL.

This clonotype was detected a few times. The missing conserved phenylalanine or tryptophan at the end of this CDR3 makes a read error likely. This chain connects TRBV7-6 to TRBJ2-7, with D perhaps matching TRBD1 or TRBD2 (6 bases each). The V and J ends lost 5 bases and 0 bases respectively, with 17 bases between them. This CDR3 spans 16 amino acids. Germline V gives CDR1 SGHVS, CDR2 FNYEAQ. The CDR3 region is CASSPRGDQNSYEQYL. CDR3 nucleotides: TGTGCCAGCAGCCCAAGGGGGGACCAAAACTCCTACGAGCAGTACTTA.

Of note for this clonotype: Since no conserved phenylalanine or tryptophan closes the CDR3, a read error is the likely cause. This chain connects TRBV28 to TRBJ2-3; 8 nucleotides align to TRBD1. The CDR3 loop spans 15 amino acids. Germline assignment: CDR1 MDHEN and CDR2 SYDVKM. With V trimmed by 5 bases and J by 1 base, 5 bases remained unmatched. CDR3 sequence (DNA): TGTGCCAGCAGTCGCCAGGGGGCGCGCACAGATACGCAGTATTTG. This codes for CASSRQGARTDTQYL.

The chain employs TRBV29-1 and TRBJ1-1; D remains unclear. Trimming took off 6 bases at V and 0 bases at J, with 17 bases between the two ends. From germline, CDR1 is SQVTM and CDR2 ANQGSEA. The CDR3 covers 15 residues. CDR3 loop: CSVERAGRMNTEAFF. The CDR3 coding sequence is TGCAGCGTCGAACGGGCCGGCAGGATGAACACTGAAGCTTTCTTT.

Concerning this clonotype: The CDR3 does not end in the conserved phenylalanine or tryptophan, so this is likely a read error. V is TRBV11-1 and J is TRBJ2-5; 7 bases fit TRBD1. This CDR3 region has 12 residues. The germline V gene has CDR1 SGHAT and CDR2 FQDESV (reference sequence). After removal of 5 bases from V and 3 bases from J, the junction contained 0 bases not matched to a gene. The CDR3, as DNA: TGTGCCAGCAGCGGGACAGAAGAGACCCAGTACGTC. This gives the protein CASSGTEETQYV.

The rearrangement uses TRBV4-1 and TRBJ1-1, with D perhaps matching TRBD1 (5 bases). Germline V CDR1 and CDR2: MGHRA, YSYEKL. This CDR3 comprises 16 residues. Trimming removed 2 bases from V and 5 bases from J, with 18 bases in between. CDR3 amino acids: CASSQRDGRLGTEAFF. CDR3 coding DNA: TGCGCCAGCAGCCAAAGGGACGGGAGGTTGGGGACTGAAGCTTTCTTT.

This clonotype was seen more than once but under ten times. The chain employs TRBV6-2 or TRBV6-3 and TRBJ2-1; the D is unclear. This CDR3 comprises 16 residues. Germline-derived CDR1 and CDR2 are MNHEY and SVGEGT. Trimming pared 0 bases from V and 0 bases from J, leaving 9 bases between. The CDR3 sequence is CASSYSRRNSYNEQFF. The CDR3 DNA reads as TGTGCCAGCAGTTACTCGAGGCGAAACTCCTACAATGAGCAGTTCTTC.

This clonotype occurred a few times. The chain is built from TRBV24-1 and TRBJ1-2; unclear D gene. This CDR3 spans 13 amino acids. The V gene's germline CDR1 is KGHDR and CDR2 SFDVKD. The ends were cut back, 5 bases at V and 7 bases at J, with 13 bases in the middle. CDR3 DNA: TGTGCCACCAGTGCCCCGGGGATCGGTGGCTACACCTTC. Translation: CATSAPGIGGYTF.

The genes are TRBV6-5 and TRBJ1-1; D is unresolved. Germline lookup yields CDR1 MNHEY and CDR2 SVGAGI. Trimming left V 2 bases short and J 4 bases short, with 2 bases between. This CDR3 has 11 residues. The CDR3 DNA reads as TGTGCCAGCAGTTACGGCACTGAAGCTTTCTTT. It codes for CASSYGTEAFF.

V and J are TRBV7-8 and TRBJ2-7, with D unresolved. This CDR3 is built from 14 residues. The germline CDR1 and CDR2 sequences are SGHVS and FQNEAQ. With 2 bases removed from V and 2 bases from J, the gap between germline ends came to 10 bases. CDR3 sequence (DNA): TGTGCCAGCAGCTTAATTTGGCAGGCCTACGAGCAGTACTTC. Translation gives CASSLIWQAYEQYF.

The V gene is TRBV6-4, the J gene TRBJ2-1; TRBD1 agrees at 11 bases. This CDR3 has 13 amino acids. Germline trimming cut 8 bases from V and 8 bases from J; bases unmatched to any gene: 5. Germline loops: CDR1 MRHNA, CDR2 SNTAGT. CDR3 loop: CASSGTGGDEQFF. Written as DNA, the CDR3 is TGTGCCAGCTCCGGGACAGGGGGGGATGAGCAGTTCTTC.

This clonotype was detected ten times or more. The chain combines TRBV14 with TRBJ2-6, with TRBD1 identical over 7 bases. The junction had 11 bases not matched to a gene; V was cut back by 3 bases and J by 0 bases. This CDR3 comprises 19 residues. CDR1 and CDR2 from the germline V gene are SGHDN and FVKESK. CDR3 amino acids: CASSHALYRGTSGANVLTF. CDR3 in DNA: TGTGCCAGCAGCCACGCCCTCTACAGGGGTACCTCTGGGGCCAACGTCCTGACTTTC. Drawing the rest from reference TRBV14 and TRBJ2-6, the complete variable domain is EAGVTQFPSHSVIEKGQTVTLRCDPISGHDNLYWYRRVMGKEIKFLLHFVKESKQDESGMPNNRFLAERTGGTYSTLKVQPAELEDSGVYFCASSHALYRGTSGANVLTFGAGSRLTVL.

The rearrangement joins TRBV29-1 to TRBJ2-7; 9 bases agree with TRBD1. This CDR3 is 13 amino acids long. V lost 4 bases and J lost 1; bases outside the gene matches: 2. CDR1 SQVTM and CDR2 ANQGSEA come from the germline V gene. As DNA, the CDR3 is TGCAGCGTTGGTGGGACAGGGTCCTACGAGCAGTACTTC. It codes for CSVGGTGSYEQYF.

On this clonotype: Germline is not matched at one junction end, which may reflect a read error. This chain uses TRBV19 with TRBJ1-1, with D possibly being TRBD1 (6 bases). This CDR3 comprises 15 residues. Germline V gene lookup returns CDR1 LNHDA and CDR2 SQIVND (reference sequence). CDR3 in DNA: TGTGCCAGTAGTATTGCTGGGACAATGATCACTGCAGCTTTCTTT. This sequence encodes CASSIAGTMITAAFF.

The chain joins TRBV11-1 to TRBJ1-1; 8 bases are a match to TRBD1. The CDR3 has 15 amino acids. Germline lookup yields CDR1 SGHAT and CDR2 FQDESV (reference sequence). Trimming removed 8 bases from V and 1 base from J; junction bases left unmatched: 9. In nucleotides, the CDR3 is TGTGCCAGCGGTACCCAGGGACAGGCGAACACTGAAGCTTTCTTT. Translation gives CASGTQGQANTEAFF.

The chain couples TRBV20-1 to TRBJ2-3, with D tentatively TRBD2 (5 bases). Trimming left V 6 bases short and J 1 base short, with 11 bases between. Germline V CDR1 and CDR2: DFQATT, SNEGSKA (reference sequence). CDR3 length: 13 amino acids. The CDR3 loop reads CSAPRSGTDTQYF. The CDR3 region has the DNA TGCAGTGCCCCACGTAGCGGCACAGATACGCAGTATTTT.

This chain joins TRBV27 and TRBJ2-5; either TRBD1 or TRBD2 may supply D (5 bases each). The CDR3 runs to 14 residues. Germline lookup yields CDR1 MNHEY and CDR2 SMNVEV (reference sequence). The V and J ends lost 6 bases and 7 bases respectively, with 18 bases between them. As DNA, the CDR3 is TGTGCCAGCAGAGAAGTGGGGGAGTACAGGACCCAGTACTTC. Its protein product is CASREVGEYRTQYF.

The chain links TRBV6-1 to TRBJ2-1; D is tentatively TRBD1 or TRBD2 (5 bases each). The CDR3 is 13 amino acids. CDR1 MNHNS and CDR2 SASEGT come from the germline V gene. V lost 6 bases and J 9 bases, leaving 15 bases between the germline ends. The CDR3 DNA is TGTGCCAGCAGGGGGACCGACGTAGTTGAGCAGTTCTTC. Amino acid sequence: CASRGTDVVEQFF.

The chain has TRBV2 and TRBJ2-1; 7 bases map to TRBD1. CDR1 and CDR2 (germline): SNHLY, FYNNEI. With 6 bases clipped from V and 2 bases from J, the junction kept 16 bases outside the gene matches. This CDR3 has 18 amino acids. The CDR3 sequence is CASRKPGQQTRAYNEQFF. DNA of the CDR3: TGTGCCAGCAGGAAGCCGGGACAGCAAACACGGGCCTACAATGAGCAGTTCTTC.

This clonotype came up a few times. The chain combines TRBV25-1 with TRBJ2-1; the D call may be TRBD1 or TRBD2 (6 bases each). V lost 6 bases to trimming and J lost 11 bases, with 23 bases between them. CDR3 length equals 15 residues. The germline gives CDR1 MGHDK, CDR2 SYGVNS. This CDR3 reads CASSTPGAGPLQQFF. CDR3 bases: TGTGCCAGCAGCACCCCGGGGGCCGGACCCTTGCAGCAGTTCTTC.

The CDR3 region has the DNA TGTGCCAGCAGCGTCGGCAGGGGTCCGCGTGAACGGACACCCCTCCACTTT. Its protein is CASSVGRGPRERTPLHF. The rearrangement uses TRBV9 and TRBJ1-6; a possible D gene is TRBD1 (6 bases). From germline, CDR1 is SGDLS and CDR2 YYNGEE. This CDR3 is 17 amino acids long. V dropped 2 bases and J dropped 11 bases, with 23 bases sitting between them.

The chain links TRBV28 to TRBJ2-7, with a possible D match to TRBD1 (6 bases). Germline V gene data show CDR1 as MDHEN and CDR2 as SYDVKM. Trimming pared 4 bases from V and 0 bases from J, leaving 13 bases between. The CDR3 spans 15 residues. The CDR3, as DNA: TGTGCCAGCAGTTCTCGTAGGGGGAGCTCCTACGAGCAGTACTTC. It yields the protein CASSSRRGSSYEQYF. Variable domain in full (rest from reference TRBV28 and TRBJ2-7): DVKVTQSSRYLVKRTGEKVFLECVQDMDHENMFWYRQDPGLGLRLIYFSYDVKMKEKGDIPEGYSVSREKKERFSLILESASTNQTSMYLCASSSRRGSSYEQYFGPGTRLTVT.

The V gene is TRBV28, the J gene TRBJ1-1; D is perhaps TRBD1 (6 bases). The germline V gene encodes CDR1 MDHEN and CDR2 SYDVKM. V lost 6 bases to trimming and J lost 0 bases, with 11 bases between them. This CDR3 is 14 amino acids long. CDR3 loop: CASRNREMNTEAFF. CDR3 sequence (DNA): TGTGCCAGCAGGAACAGGGAGATGAACACTGAAGCTTTCTTT.

This clonotype occurred a few times. The gene calls are TRBV28 and TRBJ2-1, with TRBD2 as a possible D gene (5 bases). The CDR3 sequence is 15 residues long. V lost 2 bases and J 9 bases, leaving 17 bases between the germline ends. Germline V gene data show CDR1 as MDHEN and CDR2 as SYDVKM. Written as DNA, the CDR3 is TGTGCCAGCAGTTTACTAGCTTCAAGCCGGAGTGAGCAGTTCTTC. The encoded protein is CASSLLASSRSEQFF.